These 16 T cell receptor beta chains were sequenced from one sample in a study of T cells in Graves' hyperthyroidism and ophthalmopathy (dated by TCRdb to between 2018 and 2020). Library method: multiplex PCR. The instrument was an Illumina HiSeq 2000. TCR beta CDR3 regions were amplified from RNA transcripts. For the first round of RT-PCR on the TCR CDR3, the HTBI primer set was used together with the Qiagen OneStep RT-PCR kit. The public reads were run again by TCRdb, first through fastp at Q25 and then through MiXCR, and only productive beta chains were kept. Every entry covers one CDR3 protein and lists the most common genes and DNA from its rows. The sample contains about 110,000 distinct CDR3 sequences, 16% of them found a single time. The ten largest clonotypes hold 35% to 50% of the sample. Sequenced input: blood. The source of these receptors is a woman in her fifties or sixties with Graves' hyperthyroidism.

This chain uses TRBV29-1 with TRBJ2-4; perhaps TRBD1 as D (6 bases). The CDR3 extends over 15 amino acids. The V gene's germline CDR1 is SQVTM and CDR2 ANQGSEA. The V and J ends lost 7 bases and 1 base respectively, with 17 bases between them. CDR3 sequence (DNA): TGCAGCGCCTCGCTGGGGGCGGTGGCCAAAAACATTCAGTACTTC. This encodes CSASLGAVAKNIQYF.

This clonotype was seen many times. This sequence joins TRBV18 and TRBJ1-1, with unresolved D. The CDR3 runs 14 residues. V was trimmed by 3 bases and J by 1 base, leaving 9 bases between them. CDR1 and CDR2 from the germline V gene are KGHSH and LQKENI. This chain's CDR3 is CASSPAAQNTEAFF. CDR3 nucleotides: TGTGCCAGCTCACCTGCGGCGCAGAACACTGAAGCTTTCTTT.

This clonotype was counted many times. The missing conserved phenylalanine or tryptophan at the end of this CDR3 makes a read error likely. The chain carries TRBV7-9 and TRBJ2-2, with D unclear. CDR3 size: 17 residues. Germline CDR1 reads SEHNR; CDR2 reads FQNEAQ (reference sequence). Between the trimmed V and J ends, which lost 2 bases and 0 bases, there was a span of 13 bases. CDR3: CASSLHRPGANTGELFS. The CDR3 DNA is TGTGCCAGCAGCTTACACAGACCTGGGGCGAACACCGGGGAGCTGTTTTCT.

CDR3 protein: CASSYPMLAGPIERVDTQYF. For the CDR3, the DNA is TGTGCCAGCAGTTACCCGATGCTAGCGGGCCCTATAGAACGGGTAGATACGCAGTATTTT. The chain joins TRBV28 to TRBJ2-3; TRBD2 aligns across 8 bases. The CDR3 is made up of 20 amino acids. The junction had 23 bases not matched to a gene; V was cut back by 4 bases and J by 5 bases. Germline loops: CDR1 MDHEN, CDR2 SYDVKM. Drawing the rest from reference TRBV28 and TRBJ2-3, the complete variable domain is DVKVTQSSRYLVKRTGEKVFLECVQDMDHENMFWYRQDPGLGLRLIYFSYDVKMKEKGDIPEGYSVSREKKERFSLILESASTNQTSMYLCASSYPMLAGPIERVDTQYFGPGTRLTVL.

Ten or more counts support this clonotype. CDR3 in amino acids: CASRLASAGELFF. Written as DNA, the CDR3 is TGTGCCAGCCGGCTAGCTTCCGCCGGGGAGCTGTTTTTT. The gene calls are TRBV7-2 and TRBJ2-2; D might be TRBD2 (5 bases). Trimming stripped 8 bases from V and 6 bases from J, with 13 bases between. This CDR3 region has 13 residues. Germline V lookup: CDR1 SGHTA, CDR2 FQGNSA. Looking up the rest from reference TRBV7-2 and TRBJ2-2 gives the full variable domain: GAGVSQSPSNKVTEKGKDVELRCDPISGHTALYWYRQSLGQGLEFLIYFQGNSAPDKSGLPSDRFSAERTGGSVSTLTIQRTQQEDSAVYLCASRLASAGELFFGEGSRLTVL.

This clonotype has at least ten counts. The gene calls are TRBV10-3 and TRBJ1-3; 9 bases are a match to TRBD1. The CDR3 totals 16 residues. V was clipped by 8 bases and J by 0 bases; unmatched bases: 8. Germline loops: CDR1 ENHRY, CDR2 SYGVKD. CDR3 nucleotide sequence: TGTGCCATCGGACAGGGGTTAAGGATCTCTGGAAACACCATATATTTT. It specifies CAIGQGLRISGNTIYF.

The chain couples TRBV7-6 to TRBJ2-7; possible D gene TRBD2, 6 bases. V was clipped by 0 bases and J by 3 bases, with 15 bases between them. CDR1 and CDR2 from the germline V gene are SGHVS and FNYEAQ. The CDR3 has 16 residues. Here the CDR3 reads CASSLATGERGYEQYF. Here the CDR3 DNA reads TGTGCCAGCAGCTTAGCGACGGGGGAGAGGGGCTACGAGCAGTACTTC.

This clonotype was observed a handful of times. This chain links TRBV7-3 with TRBJ2-1, with a tentative D call TRBD2 (6 bases). The CDR3 spans 15 residues. CDR1 SGHTA and CDR2 FQGTGA come from the germline V gene. Trimming shortened V by 1 base and J by 6 bases, and 13 bases separated the two germline ends. The DNA for the CDR3 is TGTGCCAGCAGCTTAAAATCGGGAGCGGGCAATGAGCAGTTCTTC. Residues: CASSLKSGAGNEQFF.

Details on this clonotype: Being one base from a much bigger clone, this may be a read error. The gene calls are TRBV24-1 and TRBJ2-1; 10 bases are shared with TRBD2. Germline CDR1 is KGHDR and CDR2 is SFDVKD. The CDR3 runs 15 residues. This chain's CDR3 is CATSRQAGGRGEQLF. CDR3 coding DNA: TGTGCCACCAGTCGTCAAGCGGGAGGGCGAGGTGAGCAGCTCTTC.

At least ten counts were recorded for this clonotype. The DNA for the CDR3 is TGTGCCAGTAGCCCCCGGGACAGGGGTTACACTGAAGCTTTCTTT. Translated, it gives CASSPRDRGYTEAFF. V usage is TRBV19 and J usage is TRBJ1-1; the match to TRBD1 covers 10 bases. V lost 6 bases, J lost 3 bases, and 7 bases stayed unmatched. This CDR3 comprises 15 residues. CDR1 is LNHDA, CDR2 SQIVND, per germline (reference sequence).

This clonotype appeared many times. CDR3 bases: TGTGCCAGCAGCTTGGGACAGGGTTTTAGTTCGGAGACCCAGTACTTC. Translating gives CASSLGQGFSSETQYF. V is TRBV5-5 and J is TRBJ2-5; TRBD1 aligns across 7 bases. The CDR3 has 16 residues. Per germline, CDR1 SGHKS and CDR2 YYEKEE (reference sequence). V shed 0 bases, J shed 5 bases, and the junction held 10 bases outside the gene matches.

This clonotype appeared a single time. The chain employs TRBV12-3 or TRBV12-4 and TRBJ1-2, with a weak D call TRBD1 (5 bases). The CDR3 runs to 13 residues. The V end was cut by 5 bases, the J end by 4 bases, with 11 bases between. The CDR3 coding sequence is TGTGCCAGCAGTCGGGACGGATCCTATGGCTACACCTTC. As protein: CASSRDGSYGYTF.

This clonotype showed up many times. CDR3 sequence (DNA): TGCGCCAGCAGCCAAGATTGGGGACAGTTACCGCATTTT. Amino acid sequence: CASSQDWGQLPHF. The chain joins TRBV4-1 to TRBJ1-5; TRBD1 matches at 7 bases. CDR1 is MGHRA and CDR2 is YSYEKL in the germline V gene. The CDR3 spans 13 residues. Trimming took 0 bases from V and 15 from J; bases not matched to a gene: 8.

CDR3 nucleotides: TGTGCCAGCAAGTCCGAGGGGAGCTCCTATAATTCACCCCTCCACTTT. Translation gives CASKSEGSSYNSPLHF. The chain uses TRBV27 and TRBJ1-6; possibly TRBD1 for D (5 bases). CDR3 length: 16 amino acids. V was shortened by 7 bases and J by 0 bases, with 13 bases between the two germline ends. The germline V gene encodes CDR1 MNHEY and CDR2 SMNVEV (reference sequence).

This clonotype has ten or more counts. CDR3 DNA: TGTGCCAGCAGCTTATTCTCGTGGGAAGGCACTGAAGCTTTCTTT. It encodes CASSLFSWEGTEAFF. The chain carries TRBV7-9 and TRBJ1-1; no reliable D call. The CDR3 has 15 amino acids. The V gene's germline CDR1 is SEHNR and CDR2 FQNEAQ (reference sequence). The ends were cut back, 2 bases at V and 4 bases at J, with 14 bases in the middle.

The chain couples TRBV7-8 to TRBJ2-7; weak D call: TRBD1 (6 bases). Germline CDR1 SGHVS, CDR2 FQNEAQ. The CDR3 extends over 14 amino acids. V was shortened by 2 bases and J by 2 bases, with 10 bases between the two germline ends. The CDR3: CASSLRDKTYEQYF. The CDR3 DNA sequence: TGTGCCAGCAGCTTACGGGACAAGACCTACGAGCAGTACTTC.